The T cell receptor beta chain described here comes from a study of early T cells in non-severe SARS-CoV-2 infection. Across the whole study: Whole-blood bulk RNA, unsorted, was sequenced, and chains were unpaired.

This clonotype occurred a few times. Its antigen is still unknown. Study outcomes and limitations: Comparison of clonotypes with VDJdb favored anti-spike CD8 responses while missing private and CD4 specificities.

Individual cDNA molecules were tagged with unique molecular identifiers, the study reported. From the 5' RACE reads, TCRdb called clonotypes with MiXCR, one entry per CDR3 protein. The data contain approximately 50,000 distinct CDR3 sequences, about a tenth of them seen just once; the ten biggest clones take up around 14%. The origin of this receptor is an adult who was a healthcare worker with PCR-confirmed SARS-CoV-2 infection or an uninfected control (not recorded which). The sequenced sample consisted of whole blood.

The CDR3 here is CASQRRAPGPTDTQYF. Here the CDR3 DNA reads TGTGCCAGCCAAAGGCGGGCCCCAGGGCCCACAGATACGCAGTATTTT. The rearrangement uses TRBV7-8 and TRBJ2-3, with D perhaps given as TRBD1 or TRBD2 (5 bases each). There are 16 residues in the CDR3. The V end was cut by 8 bases, the J end by 2 bases, with 20 bases between. Germline V CDR1 and CDR2: SGHVS, FQNEAQ.